Below, 6 T cell receptor beta chains from the same sample are listed, as sequenced in a study of blood T cell repertoires in COVID-19. TCRdb's copy holds only in-frame clones and misses some; the assay was immunoSEQ multiplex PCR. Among approximately 300,000 clones listed, 86% were seen once. The sample was peripheral blood. These receptors all come from a woman in her forties or fifties with acute or convalescent COVID-19.

The chain joins TRBV10-3 to TRBJ1-1; D is unresolved. The CDR3 totals 13 residues. The V end lost 0 bases, the J end lost 4 bases, and 6 bases lay between the germline ends. The germline CDR1 and CDR2 sequences are ENHRY and SYGVKD. The CDR3 loop is CAISESKRTEAFF. CDR3 coding DNA: TGTGCCATCAGTGAGTCGAAGCGCACTGAAGCTTTCTTT.

CDR3 protein: CATSDEGRGNNEQFF. CDR3 DNA sequence: TGTGCCACCAGTGATGAGGGGAGGGGGAACAATGAGCAGTTCTTC. The chain carries TRBV24-1 and TRBJ2-1; tentatively, D is TRBD2 (7 bases). CDR1 and CDR2 (germline): KGHDR, SFDVKD. Trimming took off 3 bases at V and 5 bases at J, with 13 bases between the two ends. The CDR3 consists of 15 residues.

The chain recombines TRBV5-1 with TRBJ1-3; 7 nucleotides line up with TRBD1. The germline CDR1 and CDR2 sequences are SGHRS and YFSETQ. The trim removed 0 bases at V and 2 bases at J, leaving 2 bases unmatched. This CDR3 comprises 15 residues. CDR3 in amino acids: CASSLDQGAGNTIYF. The CDR3, as DNA: TGCGCCAGCAGCTTGGATCAGGGGGCTGGAAACACCATATATTTT.

The V gene is TRBV28, the J gene TRBJ2-3, with D tentatively TRBD1 (6 bases). V dropped 2 bases and J dropped 3 bases, with 12 bases sitting between them. The CDR3 is 15 amino acids. The germline gives CDR1 MDHEN, CDR2 SYDVKM. The CDR3 bases are TGTGCCAGCAGTTTACCCTACAGGGAGACAGATACGCAGTATTTT. This translates into CASSLPYRETDTQYF.

The chain couples TRBV9 to TRBJ1-1; TRBD1 is a possible D gene (6 bases). This CDR3 is 16 amino acids long. CDR1 SGDLS and CDR2 YYNGEE come from the germline V gene. Trimming stripped 3 bases from V and 0 bases from J, with 15 bases between. This CDR3 reads CASSAGWGTLNTEAFF. As DNA, the CDR3 is TGTGCCAGCAGCGCTGGGTGGGGGACACTGAACACTGAAGCTTTCTTT.

The chain joins TRBV5-5 to TRBJ1-6; D not certain. V gave up 0 bases and J gave up 9 bases, with 16 bases separating them. This CDR3 is built from 16 residues. The germline V gene has CDR1 SGHKS and CDR2 YYEKEE (reference sequence). For the CDR3, the DNA is TGTGCCAGCAGCTTGGCGTTGGCGGGTATGGGTTCACCCCTCCACTTT. Translated, it gives CASSLALAGMGSPLHF.